These T cell receptor beta chains were read from a single sample in a study of cytomegalovirus exposure and HLA in healthy donors. Repertoires were generated with immunoSEQ multiplex PCR, while TCRdb's copy carries only in-frame clones and drops some. This sample carries 150,000 to 200,000 clones, roughly four fifths of them seen once, and the ten largest clones take roughly 1.5%. Material for sequencing was PBMCs. All receptors derive from a man aged 18 to 30 in good health and CMV-seronegative. CDR3s include the opening cysteine and the closing phenylalanine or tryptophan. D genes are given only for firm matches. For some rows the clone size is stated as once, few or many, or as a class when expanded; others skip it.

>-|TRBV6-1|-|TRBJ1-2
TGTGCCAATCGCCAGGCAGGAAACTATGGCTACACCTTC
CANRQAGNYGYTF
>-|TRBV7-2|-|TRBJ1-2
TGTGCCAGCAGCTCCGGGATCTATGGCTACACCTTC
CASSSGIYGYTF
>-|TRBV29-1|-|TRBJ2-7
TGCAGCGCCGAGCTGCAAGGGGCCGAGCAGTACTTC
CSAELQGAEQYF
>-|TRBV5-1|TRBD1|TRBJ2-7
TGCGCCAGCAGCCGGGACAGGGGGCACGACGAGCAGTACTTC
CASSRDRGHDEQYF
>-|TRBV6-1|TRBD2|TRBJ2-1
TGTGCCAGCAGTGAAGCGAGGGGCGGGGGGGCCAACAATGAGCAGTTCTTC
CASSEARGGGANNEQFF
>-|TRBV28|-|TRBJ2-5
TGTGCCAGCAGTTTAGCGGGCAGACCTCGGGTGCGAGAGACCCAGTACTTC
CASSLAGRPRVRETQYF
>-|TRBV5-1|TRBD1|TRBJ1-2
TGCGCCAGCAGCTTGGGACAGGGAGGCTCTGGCTACACCTTC
CASSLGQGGSGYTF
>-|TRBV5-4|-|TRBJ2-7
TGTGCCAGCAGCCCCGACAGAAGCTACGAGCAGTACTTC
CASSPDRSYEQYF
>-|TRBV19|-|TRBJ2-2
TGTGCCAGTAAATGGGCCAGTTACACCGGGGAGCTGTTTTTT
CASKWASYTGELFF
>-|TRBV5-6|TRBD2|TRBJ2-6
TGTGCCACCGGGTCGGACGGGGGGGGTGGGGCCAACGTCCTGACTTTC
CATGSDGGGGANVLTF
>-|TRBV10-3|-|TRBJ2-1
TGTGCCATCAGTGAGACAGGTGGGGGGGCGGACAATGAGCAGTTCTTC
CAISETGGGADNEQFF
>-|TRBV5-8|TRBD2|TRBJ2-1
TGTGCCAGCAACTTGCCGGGACTAGCCTACAATGAGCAGCTCTTC
CASNLPGLAYNEQLF
>few|TRBV19|-|TRBJ1-1
TGTGCCAGTAGTATAGATCAGATGAACACTGAAGCTTTCTTT
CASSIDQMNTEAFF
>-|TRBV10-2|-|TRBJ1-5
TGCGCCAGCAGTGAGTCCCTTATGGGCGGCAATCAGCCCCAGCATTTT
CASSESLMGGNQPQHF
>-|TRBV10-3|-|TRBJ2-1
TGTGCCATCAGTGGAGAGGGTTACAATGAGCAGTTCTTC
CAISGEGYNEQFF
>-|TRBV5-4|TRBD2|TRBJ2-7
TGTGCCAGCAGCTTGGTTGGGGGGGACGAGCAGTACTTC
CASSLVGGDEQYF
>-|TRBV10-2|TRBD2|TRBJ2-7
TGCGCCAGCAGTACTAGCGGAGCCTACGAGCAGTACTTC
CASSTSGAYEQYF
>-|TRBV7-7|TRBD1|TRBJ2-7
TGTGCTAGCAGCCCCAGACAGGGGGCAAGCGAGCAGTACTTC
CASSPRQGASEQYF
>-|TRBV28|-|TRBJ1-5
TGTGCCAGCACCTTTGCGGGGGGAAACAATCAGCCCCAGCATTTT
CASTFAGGNNQPQHF
>once|TRBV6-1|TRBD1|TRBJ1-3
TGTGCCAGCAGTGAAGCGCTGGGACAGGGGGTAAACACCATATATTTT
CASSEALGQGVNTIYF
>-|TRBV9|TRBD1|TRBJ1-3
TGTGCCAGCAGCGTGTTACAGGGGAGGACAGGAAACACCATATATTTT
CASSVLQGRTGNTIYF
>-|TRBV28|TRBD2|TRBJ2-7
TGTGCCAGCAGTTTGAGCGGGAGAGTTTACGAGCAGTACTTC
CASSLSGRVYEQYF
>-|TRBV7-8|-|TRBJ1-5
TGTGCCAGCAGCTTATCGGTGACAAACAATCAGCCCCAGCATTTT
CASSLSVTNNQPQHF
>-|TRBV9|TRBD2|TRBJ2-4
TGTGCCAGCAGCGTAGCTCCGGGGACTAGCGGGGGGGCCTTGGTCAAAAACATTCAGTACTTC
CASSVAPGTSGGALVKNIQYF
>few|TRBV9|TRBD1|TRBJ1-1
TGTGCCAGCAGCCCTCGACAGGGGACGAATGAAGCTTTCTTT
CASSPRQGTNEAFF
>-|TRBV9|-|TRBJ1-6
TGTGCCAGCAGCGTAGGGAGGGGTTCACCCCTCCACTTT
CASSVGRGSPLHF
>few|TRBV29-1|-|TRBJ2-1
TGCAGCGTTGATCCCCAGCGGATGCCCCCCTATGAGCAGTTCTTC
CSVDPQRMPPYEQFF
>-|TRBV11-2|-|TRBJ1-6
TGTGCCAGCAGCTTAGATCTTTGGGACACTAATTCACCCCTCCACTTT
CASSLDLWDTNSPLHF
>-|TRBV6-1|-|TRBJ1-5
TGTGCCAGCAGTGTGGGGGGGCGCTGGGATCAGCCCCAGCATTTT
CASSVGGRWDQPQHF
>-|TRBV30|-|TRBJ1-3
TGCGCCTGGAACGCAGGCACCTCTGGAAACACCATATATTTT
CAWNAGTSGNTIYF
>-|TRBV28|-|TRBJ2-3
TGTGCCAGCAGTTTCTCCCAGGGCGGCACAGATACGCAGTATTTT
CASSFSQGGTDTQYF
>-|TRBV27|-|TRBJ2-7
TGTGCCAGCAGTTGGAGGGGGGGCCTGGGGCAGTACTTC
CASSWRGGLGQYF
>-|TRBV9|TRBD1|TRBJ1-4
TGTGCCAGCAGCACAGGACAGGGGGCAGGTGAAAAACTGTTTTTT
CASSTGQGAGEKLFF